These 30 T cell receptor beta chains originate from one sample sequenced in a study of T cell changes during pregnancy in multiple sclerosis. Profiled with immunoSEQ multiplex PCR; TCRdb holds only in-frame clones, not every one. The repertoire holds 50,000 to 65,000 clones, with roughly 88% as singletons. The source was peripheral blood, collected in the first trimester of pregnancy. The source of these receptors is a female donor with multiple sclerosis, enrolled in a pregnancy study.

The sample holds one count of this clone. This chain connects TRBV19 to TRBJ2-3; 13 bases fit TRBD2. The germline CDR1 and CDR2 sequences are LNHDA and SQIVND (reference sequence). J lost 6 bases, V lost 5 bases, and 8 bases had no gene match. The CDR3 sequence is 16 residues long. This chain's CDR3 is CASSPRTSGSGDTQYF. The CDR3 nucleotides are TGTGCCAGTAGTCCGCGGACTAGCGGGAGTGGGGATACGCAGTATTTT. The complete variable domain, with remaining parts taken from reference TRBV19 and TRBJ2-3, reads DGGITQSPKYLFRKEGQNVTLSCEQNLNHDAMYWYRQDPGQGLRLIYYSQIVNDFQKGDIAEGYSVSREKKESFPLTVTSAQKNPTAFYLCASSPRTSGSGDTQYFGPGTRLTVL.

The chain is built from TRBV28 and TRBJ1-5; TRBD1 matches at 8 bases. Germline loops: CDR1 MDHEN, CDR2 SYDVKM. Trimming at V came to 6 bases and at J to 2 bases, leaving 6 bases not matched to a gene. The CDR3 spans 15 residues. The CDR3 loop reads CASRPTGDGNQPQHF. The CDR3 nucleotides read TGTGCCAGCAGGCCGACAGGGGACGGCAATCAGCCCCAGCATTTT.

V gene TRBV7-3 combines with J gene TRBJ1-4; TRBD1 matches 8 bases. The CDR3 sequence is 14 residues long. Germline CDR1 SGHTA, CDR2 FQGTGA. Trimming removed 4 bases from V and 7 bases from J; junction bases left unmatched: 5. CDR3 residues: CASSSGGAGEKLFF. CDR3 coding DNA: TGTGCCAGCAGCTCAGGGGGCGCGGGTGAAAAACTGTTTTTT.

The chain's CDR3 is CASSATGELFF. For the CDR3, the DNA is TGTGCCAGCAGCGCGACAGGGGAGCTGTTTTTT. The J gene is TRBJ2-2, the V gene TRBV6-5, with unresolved D. Germline assignment: CDR1 MNHEY and CDR2 SVGAGI. The CDR3 is made up of 11 amino acids. Deletions cut 6 bases from V and 8 bases from J, with 7 bases between.

V gene TRBV5-8 combines with J gene TRBJ1-5; D may be TRBD1 (5 bases). Germline V gives CDR1 SGHTS, CDR2 YDEGEE. Trimming removed 3 bases at V and 7 bases at J, with 11 bases between. The CDR3 is made up of 13 amino acids. The CDR3 is CASSSKPGQPQHF. The CDR3 nucleotides read TGTGCCAGCAGCTCGAAACCAGGGCAGCCCCAGCATTTT. Together with reference TRBV5-8 and TRBJ1-5, the CDR3 gives the full variable domain: EAGVTQSPTHLIKTRGQQATLRCSPISGHTSVYWYQQALGLGLQFLLWYDEGEERNRGNFPPRFSGRQFPNYSSELNVNALELEDSALYLCASSSKPGQPQHFGDGTRLSIL.

Here the CDR3 reads CASSLWGRETSYNEQFF. The CDR3 DNA reads as TGTGCCAGCAGTTTATGGGGGCGCGAGACCTCCTACAATGAGCAGTTCTTC. The chain uses TRBV27 and TRBJ2-1, with D maybe TRBD1 (6 bases). V lost 1 base to trimming and J lost 0 bases, with 13 bases between them. The germline CDR1 and CDR2 sequences are MNHEY and SMNVEV (reference sequence). There are 17 residues in the CDR3.

The chain employs TRBV29-1 and TRBJ2-1; D ambiguous. V lost 3 bases and J 4 bases, leaving 10 bases between the germline ends. The germline gives CDR1 SQVTM, CDR2 ANQGSEA. The CDR3 is 13 amino acids. CDR3: CSVEIPTYNEQFF. The CDR3 region has the DNA TGCAGCGTTGAGATCCCGACTTACAATGAGCAGTTCTTC.

The chain has TRBV4-2 and TRBJ2-7, with TRBD2 matching 13 bases. The CDR3 is 16 residues long. The V segment lost 4 bases and the J segment 6 bases; nucleotides outside the gene matches: 9. Germline assignment: CDR1 LGHNA and CDR2 YNFKEQ. The CDR3 spells CASSPTLAGGPSEQYF. CDR3 nucleotide sequence: TGTGCCAGCAGCCCGACACTAGCGGGAGGGCCTAGCGAGCAGTACTTC.

This chain uses TRBV25-1 with TRBJ1-1; tentatively, D is TRBD1 (5 bases). This CDR3 is built from 13 residues. The germline V and J ends were trimmed by 6 bases and 8 bases, with 16 bases remaining between them. Per germline, CDR1 MGHDK and CDR2 SYGVNS. CDR3: CASRSPPGGEAFF. CDR3 DNA sequence: TGTGCCAGCAGGTCACCCCCTGGGGGGGAAGCTTTCTTT.

The chain employs TRBV7-2 and TRBJ2-7; possibly TRBD2 for D (6 bases). Trimming removed 4 bases from V and 7 bases from J, with 20 bases in between. Per the germline V gene, CDR1 is SGHTA and CDR2 is FQGNSA. The CDR3 runs 15 residues. CDR3 coding DNA: TGTGCCAGCAGCTCACCGGGACTCCGGGCCGGAGAGCAGTACTTC. As protein: CASSSPGLRAGEQYF.

This chain links TRBV11-3 with TRBJ2-7; 10 bases match TRBD1. Trimming removed 4 bases from V and 6 bases from J; junction bases left unmatched: 3. Germline lookup yields CDR1 SGHNT and CDR2 YENEEA. The CDR3 contains 13 residues. CDR3 sequence (DNA): TGTGCCAGCAGCTCGGGGACAGGGGCCGAGCAGTACTTC. Amino acids: CASSSGTGAEQYF.

This clone occurred once. This chain links TRBV27 with TRBJ1-5; 7 nucleotides align to TRBD1. V was clipped by 5 bases and J by 4 bases; unmatched bases: 14. The CDR3 covers 17 residues. Per the germline V gene, CDR1 is MNHEY and CDR2 is SMNVEV (reference sequence). Written as DNA, the CDR3 is TGTGCCAGCAGTCTCTTATACGACAGGGAAAGGAATCAGCCCCAGCATTTT. This codes for CASSLLYDRERNQPQHF.

The genes are TRBV7-9 and TRBJ1-2; 7 positions match TRBD1. The germline CDR1 and CDR2 sequences are SEHNR and FQNEAQ (reference sequence). The CDR3 sequence is 16 residues long. V lost 5 bases to trimming and J lost 0 bases; unmatched junction nucleotides: 9. CDR3 in amino acids: CASSLVGTAPNYGYTF. The CDR3 DNA reads as TGTGCCAGCAGCCTAGTAGGGACAGCCCCTAACTATGGCTACACCTTC.

The CDR3 nucleotides read TGTGCCAGCAGTCCCTCGGACAGGGCAAACTATGGCTACACCTTC. The encoded protein is CASSPSDRANYGYTF. The chain uses TRBV28 and TRBJ1-2, with 8 positions matching TRBD1. The length of the CDR3 is 15 residues. CDR1 and CDR2 from the germline V gene are MDHEN and SYDVKM. V dropped 5 bases and J dropped 2; count of bases not matched to a gene: 7.

The J gene is TRBJ1-1, the V gene TRBV5-1; no clear D gene. CDR3 length: 14 residues. Trimming removed 0 bases from V and 2 bases from J, with 8 bases in between. Germline CDR1 and CDR2: SGHRS and YFSETQ. Here the CDR3 DNA reads TGCGCCAGCAGCTTGGATCCCTCCAACACTGAAGCTTTCTTT. This encodes CASSLDPSNTEAFF.

In its sample, this clone was seen a few times. This chain uses TRBV10-2 with TRBJ2-1; 7 bases map to TRBD2. This CDR3 spans 15 amino acids. Losses at the gene ends were 0 bases for V and 9 bases for J; bases not matched to a gene: 8. The germline gives CDR1 WSHSY, CDR2 SAAADI. Written as DNA, the CDR3 is TGCGCCAGCAGTGAGTCGAGTTTTCGGGAGGCTGAGCAGTTCTTC. It is translated as CASSESSFREAEQFF.

The gene calls are TRBV19 and TRBJ2-5; tentative D call: TRBD2 (5 bases). This CDR3 comprises 12 residues. The germline CDR1 and CDR2 sequences are LNHDA and SQIVND (reference sequence). The V gene lost 3 bases and the J gene lost 7 bases, with 9 bases spanning the gap. Here the CDR3 reads CASSMSEGTQYF. The CDR3 nucleotides read TGTGCCAGTAGTATGTCCGAGGGGACCCAGTACTTC. Full variable domain (rest looked up from reference TRBV19 and TRBJ2-5): DGGITQSPKYLFRKEGQNVTLSCEQNLNHDAMYWYRQDPGQGLRLIYYSQIVNDFQKGDIAEGYSVSREKKESFPLTVTSAQKNPTAFYLCASSMSEGTQYFGPGTRLLVL.

The chain uses TRBV11-3 and TRBJ2-7; the D is unclear. Deletions cut 5 bases from V and 4 bases from J, with 9 bases between. This CDR3 is built from 12 residues. Germline CDR1 reads SGHNT; CDR2 reads YENEEA. Here the CDR3 reads CASSLRSYEQYF. CDR3 DNA: TGTGCCAGCAGCCTAAGGAGTTACGAGCAGTACTTC.

Comment on this clone: In the same sample, other DNA sequences code for this CDR3. V usage is TRBV6-5 and J usage is TRBJ1-1; TRBD1 matches at 7 bases. In germline, CDR1 is MNHEY, CDR2 SVGAGI. With 8 bases clipped from V and 0 bases from J, the junction kept 3 bases outside the gene matches. There are 13 residues in the CDR3. CDR3 sequence reads: CASRTGVNTEAFF. The CDR3, as DNA: TGTGCCAGCCGCACAGGGGTGAACACTGAAGCTTTCTTT.

The chain combines TRBV10-3 with TRBJ1-2, with 10 nucleotides matching TRBD1. The CDR3 sequence is 14 residues long. Germline V gene lookup returns CDR1 ENHRY and CDR2 SYGVKD. Losses at the gene ends were 8 bases for V and 3 bases for J; bases not matched to a gene: 6. CDR3 DNA: TGTGCCATCGGTAGGACAGGGGGTCACTATGGCTACACCTTC. Protein sequence: CAIGRTGGHYGYTF.

This clone appeared a few times. V is TRBV29-1 and J is TRBJ1-1; D may be TRBD1 (6 bases). The germline V gene encodes CDR1 SQVTM and CDR2 ANQGSEA. The V and J ends lost 5 bases and 0 bases respectively, with 10 bases between them. CDR3 length: 13 residues. This CDR3 reads CSVRQELNTEAFF. The CDR3 region has the DNA TGCAGCGTTAGACAGGAGCTGAACACTGAAGCTTTCTTT. Together with reference TRBV29-1 and TRBJ1-1, the CDR3 gives the full variable domain: SAVISQKPSRDICQRGTSLTIQCQVDSQVTMMFWYRQQPGQSLTLIATANQGSEATYESGFVIDKFPISRPNLTFSTLTVSNMSPEDSSIYLCSVRQELNTEAFFGQGTRLTVV.

The V and J genes are TRBV6-5 and TRBJ1-6, with 11 bases fitting TRBD1. The CDR3 spans 14 residues. V shed 5 bases, J shed 9 bases, and the junction held 3 bases outside the gene matches. The germline CDR1 and CDR2 sequences are MNHEY and SVGAGI. CDR3 DNA sequence: TGTGCCAGCAGTCGGACAGGGGGCCCTTCACCCCTCCACTTT. It codes for CASSRTGGPSPLHF.

CDR3 sequence: CASSTRTGELFF. CDR3 nucleotide sequence: TGTGCCAGCAGCACGCGCACCGGGGAGCTGTTTTTT. The V call is TRBV13, the J call TRBJ2-2, with D unresolved. Trimming shortened V by 5 bases and J by 4 bases, and 5 bases separated the two germline ends. This CDR3 has 12 residues. Germline V gives CDR1 PRHDT, CDR2 FYEKMQ (reference sequence).

The V and J genes are TRBV4-2 and TRBJ2-7, with 8 positions matching TRBD1. This CDR3 spans 16 amino acids. Germline V CDR1 and CDR2: LGHNA, YNFKEQ. The trim removed 1 base at V and 5 bases at J, leaving 10 bases unmatched. The CDR3 loop reads CASSQVVGQGVHEQYF. CDR3 in DNA: TGTGCCAGCAGCCAAGTGGTAGGACAGGGTGTCCACGAGCAGTACTTC.

This sequence joins TRBV7-2 and TRBJ2-1; possible D gene TRBD2, 5 bases. Germline CDR1 SGHTA, CDR2 FQGNSA. Deletions cut 5 bases from V and 0 bases from J, with 14 bases between. The CDR3 runs to 16 residues. The CDR3 region has the DNA TGTGCCAGCAGCCTATGGACTGGCGGCTCCTACAATGAGCAGTTCTTC. This translates into CASSLWTGGSYNEQFF.

The rearrangement joins TRBV4-1 to TRBJ2-1; TRBD1 is a possible D gene (5 bases). V gave up 0 bases and J gave up 1 base, with 13 bases separating them. This CDR3 is built from 17 residues. The germline CDR1 and CDR2 sequences are MGHRA and YSYEKL. CDR3 in DNA: TGCGCCAGCAGCCAAGAAGGGGCCAGTATTTCCTACAATGAGCAGTTCTTC. It encodes CASSQEGASISYNEQFF.

This chain links TRBV2 with TRBJ2-7, with TRBD2 matching 7 bases. The length of the CDR3 is 14 residues. V dropped 7 bases and J dropped 4; count of bases not matched to a gene: 10. Germline V gives CDR1 SNHLY, CDR2 FYNNEI. CDR3 region: CASITRERKYEQYF. The CDR3 DNA sequence: TGTGCCAGCATAACGCGGGAGCGTAAGTACGAGCAGTACTTC.

The chain links TRBV27 to TRBJ1-1; perhaps TRBD1 as D (6 bases). Germline-derived CDR1 and CDR2 are MNHEY and SMNVEV (reference sequence). The CDR3 is 13 residues long. V was trimmed by 4 bases and J by 6 bases, leaving 12 bases between them. In DNA, the CDR3 is TGTGCCAGCAGTTCTGGGGGCGCCGCTGAAGCTTTCTTT. Translating it yields CASSSGGAAEAFF.

The V gene is TRBV28, the J gene TRBJ2-1; TRBD1 matches 8 bases. V lost 10 bases, J lost 7 bases, and 9 bases stayed unmatched. In germline, CDR1 is MDHEN, CDR2 SYDVKM. The CDR3 totals 13 residues. The CDR3 sequence is CAINTGGTNEQFF. Written as DNA, the CDR3 is TGTGCCATCAATACAGGGGGTACGAATGAGCAGTTCTTC.

The rearrangement joins TRBV2 to TRBJ1-3, with 8 bases identical to TRBD1. CDR1 is SNHLY, CDR2 FYNNEI, per germline. CDR3 size: 16 residues. The trim removed 6 bases at V and 0 bases at J, leaving 7 bases unmatched. CDR3 amino acids: CASRTGVPFSGNTIYF. In DNA form, the CDR3 reads TGTGCCAGCAGGACAGGGGTCCCTTTCTCTGGAAACACCATATATTTT.